A selection of T cell receptor beta chains follows, all from one sample in a study of cytomegalovirus exposure and HLA in healthy donors. Using immunoSEQ multiplex PCR, the repertoire was profiled, and TCRdb retains in-frame clones only, with some absent. The profile shows 99,000 or so clones, about 16% of them singletons. The sequencing sample was made of PBMCs. Every receptor here comes from a female donor in good health and CMV-seronegative. The CDR3 runs from the conserved cysteine through the conserved F or W. The D gene is left open where the match is weak. The size field is filled for only some rows; it gives once, few, many or a size class.

J	size	D	V	DNA	CDR3
TRBJ1-2	few	-	TRBV6-5	TGTGCCAGCAGTTACTGGCAGAACTATGGCTACACCTTC	CASSYWQNYGYTF
TRBJ2-5	few	TRBD1	TRBV5-8	TGTGCCAGCAGTTATGGACAGGGACAGGGCGAGACCCAGTACTTC	CASSYGQGQGETQYF
TRBJ2-2	-	TRBD2	TRBV7-2	TGTGCCAGCAGCTTGACTAGCGGCGCGAACACCGGGGAGCTGTTTTTT	CASSLTSGANTGELFF
TRBJ2-2	few	-	TRBV7-9	TGTGCCAGCAGCTGGAGCGGGGAGCTGTTTTTT	CASSWSGELFF
TRBJ1-1	few	TRBD1	TRBV6-1	TGTGCCAGCAGTGACCCGGGACAGCTGAACACTGAAGCTTTCTTT	CASSDPGQLNTEAFF
TRBJ2-7	-	TRBD1	TRBV7-2	TGTGCCAGCAGCTTCATCGGACAGGGGGGAAGCGAGCAGTACTTC	CASSFIGQGGSEQYF
TRBJ2-2	-	TRBD2	TRBV29-1	TGCAGCGTCGCCGGGACTAGCGGGAGGGTGGGGGAGCTGTTTTTT	CSVAGTSGRVGELFF
TRBJ1-5	-	-	TRBV28	TGTGCCAGCACCTTTATGCGTTCCCGACAATACAATCAGCCCCAGCATTTT	CASTFMRSRQYNQPQHF
TRBJ2-7	few	TRBD2	TRBV15	TGTGCCACCAGCAGAGAGACTAGCGGGAGGTACGAGCAGTACTTC	CATSRETSGRYEQYF
TRBJ2-5	few	TRBD2	TRBV30	TGTGCCTGGACCACGGGGGGGGGCTCGGAGACCCAGTACTTC	CAWTTGGGSETQYF
TRBJ2-2	few	-	TRBV9	TGTGCCAGCAGCGGCCTCCAGGGGTACGGGGAGCTGTTTTTT	CASSGLQGYGELFF
TRBJ1-1	few	-	TRBV9	TGTGCCAGCAGCCCCCTGGGAGGGGCGGGGGACATGAACACTGAAGCTTTCTTT	CASSPLGGAGDMNTEAFF
TRBJ1-2	-	TRBD1	TRBV6-5	TGTGCCAGCAGTTACATTGAGGGGGCCGGCTACACCTTC	CASSYIEGAGYTF
TRBJ1-2	-	-	TRBV25-1	TGTGCCAGCAGGGGGGCCCGACCCTATGGCTACACCTTC	CASRGARPYGYTF
TRBJ1-2	-	TRBD1	TRBV5-4	TGTGCCAGCACAAGACAGGGAAACTATGGCTACACCTTC	CASTRQGNYGYTF
TRBJ2-5	few	-	TRBV6-5	TGTGCCAGCAGTTACTCGCGGGGAGCACAAGAGACCCAGTACTTC	CASSYSRGAQETQYF
TRBJ2-3	few	TRBD2	TRBV5-1	TGCGCCAGCAAGCGGGACTCCACAGATACGCAGTATTTT	CASKRDSTDTQYF
TRBJ1-4	-	-	TRBV5-4	TGTGCCAGCACCCTTTTTGGGTCGGGTAATGAAAAACTGTTTTTT	CASTLFGSGNEKLFF